The 17 T cell receptor beta chains in this list originate from one sample, sequenced in a study of PD-1 blockade in classical Hodgkin lymphoma. This table comes from immunoSEQ multiplex PCR, and its TCRdb copy is limited to in-frame clones, with some not included. Of 11,000 to 15,000 clones listed, around 84% are singletons. Each and every patient relapsed after autologous stem cell transplantation, and patients got differing brentuximab vedotin exposure. The source was peripheral blood mononuclear cells (PBMCs), collected at baseline. These receptors originate from a human donor with classical Hodgkin lymphoma.

This clone is a singleton in its sample. V is TRBV19 and J is TRBJ2-2; D not certain. The germline V gene has CDR1 LNHDA and CDR2 SQIVND (reference sequence). Trimming left V 7 bases short and J 0 bases short, with 12 bases between. This CDR3 spans 15 amino acids. This chain's CDR3 is CASTMDGTNTGELFF. The CDR3 DNA reads as TGTGCCAGTACGATGGACGGAACGAACACCGGGGAGCTGTTTTTT.

This clone was detected a few times. The gene calls are TRBV9 and TRBJ1-1; D is unresolved. Germline CDR1 SGDLS, CDR2 YYNGEE. Trimming shortened V by 3 bases and J by 1 base, and 10 bases separated the two germline ends. This CDR3 spans 14 amino acids. Here the CDR3 DNA reads TGTGCCAGCAGCGGTTTCGGGCCGAACACTGAAGCTTTCTTT. Translation: CASSGFGPNTEAFF. Full variable domain (rest looked up from reference TRBV9 and TRBJ1-1): DSGVTQTPKHLITATGQRVTLRCSPRSGDLSVYWYQQSLDQGLQFLIQYYNGEERAKGNILERFSAQQFPDLHSELNLSSLELGDSALYFCASSGFGPNTEAFFGQGTRLTVV.

This clone is termed medium-sized (0.01 to 0.1%). The chain recombines TRBV5-1 with TRBJ1-6; 10 nucleotides agree with TRBD1. Germline loops: CDR1 SGHRS, CDR2 YFSETQ. The CDR3 extends over 13 amino acids. V lost 4 bases and J lost 10; bases outside the gene matches: 2. The CDR3 nucleotides are TGCGCCAGCAGCGGGGACAGGGGATCACCCCTCCACTTT. It encodes CASSGDRGSPLHF.

Judged by abundance, this clone is medium-sized. This chain links TRBV5-1 with TRBJ1-2; no clear D gene. The germline V and J ends were trimmed by 0 bases and 3 bases, with 6 bases remaining between them. This CDR3 is built from 13 residues. Per germline, CDR1 SGHRS and CDR2 YFSETQ. Here the CDR3 reads CASSLVHHYGYTF. In DNA, the CDR3 is TGCGCCAGCAGCTTGGTTCACCACTATGGCTACACCTTC. The full variable domain, rest sourced from reference TRBV5-1 and TRBJ1-2, is KAGVTQTPRYLIKTRGQQVTLSCSPISGHRSVSWYQQTPGQGLQFLFEYFSETQRNKGNFPGRFSGRQFSNSRSEMNVSTLELGDSALYLCASSLVHHYGYTFGSGTRLTVV.

The gene calls are TRBV2 and TRBJ2-7, with 7 bases lining up with TRBD1. The trim removed 3 bases at V and 5 bases at J, leaving 4 bases unmatched. CDR1 is SNHLY and CDR2 is FYNNEI in the germline V gene. The CDR3 length is 13 residues. CDR3 nucleotides: TGTGCCAGCAGTGAGAACAGGGGCCACGAGCAGTACTTC. It codes for CASSENRGHEQYF.

This clone turned up a few times. The chain joins TRBV2 to TRBJ2-7; D gene unclear. Between the trimmed V and J ends, which lost 3 bases and 3 bases, there was a span of 9 bases. Germline V lookup: CDR1 SNHLY, CDR2 FYNNEI. The CDR3 has 13 residues. The CDR3 loop reads CASSEDGVYEQYF. The CDR3 nucleotides read TGTGCCAGCAGTGAGGACGGAGTCTACGAGCAGTACTTC.

This chain uses TRBV7-9 with TRBJ2-7; perhaps TRBD1 as D (5 bases). Trimming cost V 1 base and J 2 bases, with 12 bases left between them. The CDR3 length is 15 residues. CDR1 and CDR2 from the germline V gene are SEHNR and FQNEAQ (reference sequence). DNA for the CDR3: TGTGCCAGCAGCTTAGTCGACAGTTCTCCCTACGAGCAGTACTTC. It is translated as CASSLVDSSPYEQYF.

This sequence joins TRBV5-4 and TRBJ2-1; the match to TRBD2 covers 11 bases. CDR1 and CDR2 (germline): SGHNT, YYREEE (reference sequence). The J segment lost 5 bases and the V segment lost 4 bases, leaving 5 bases of the junction unmatched. The CDR3 is made up of 15 amino acids. The CDR3 region is CASSLTSGAHNEQFF. The CDR3 nucleotides read TGTGCCAGCAGCCTGACTAGCGGGGCTCACAATGAGCAGTTCTTC.

The chain recombines TRBV5-1 with TRBJ2-1; 7 bases map to TRBD1. Trimming removed 4 bases from V and 3 bases from J; junction bases left unmatched: 4. The CDR3 covers 14 residues. Germline CDR1 is SGHRS and CDR2 is YFSETQ. The CDR3 spells CASSPGTVYNEQFF. The CDR3 coding sequence is TGCGCCAGCAGCCCCGGGACAGTCTACAATGAGCAGTTCTTC.

The chain employs TRBV10-3 and TRBJ2-7; 11 nucleotides align to TRBD2. Losses at the gene ends were 11 bases for V and 0 bases for J; bases not matched to a gene: 3. This CDR3 spans 13 amino acids. Germline CDR1 and CDR2: ENHRY and SYGVKD. The chain's CDR3 is CAASGRLSYEQYF. The CDR3 nucleotides are TGTGCCGCTAGCGGGAGGCTCTCCTACGAGCAGTACTTC.

The CDR3 sequence is CASSQAPGQLNTEAFF. In DNA, the CDR3 is TGCGCCAGCAGCCAAGCCCCCGGACAGCTGAACACTGAAGCTTTCTTT. The rearrangement uses TRBV4-3 and TRBJ1-1, with D maybe TRBD1 (6 bases). This CDR3 is 16 amino acids long. V dropped 1 base and J dropped 0 bases, with 12 bases sitting between them. Germline values: CDR1 LGHNA, CDR2 YSLEER.

V usage is TRBV7-7 and J usage is TRBJ2-5, with D perhaps matching TRBD1 (5 bases). Trimming removed 5 bases at V and 4 bases at J, with 17 bases between. This CDR3 is 15 amino acids long. The germline CDR1 and CDR2 sequences are SSHAT and FNYEAQ (reference sequence). The CDR3 here is CASSRIQGSRETQYF. For the CDR3, the DNA is TGTGCCAGCAGCCGAATCCAGGGATCTAGAGAGACCCAGTACTTC.

This chain uses TRBV19 with TRBJ1-2; no definite D call. The V gene's germline CDR1 is LNHDA and CDR2 SQIVND (reference sequence). The length of the CDR3 is 12 residues. Deletions cut 10 bases from V and 5 bases from J, with 14 bases between. The CDR3 loop is CATKGSLYGYTF. Written as DNA, the CDR3 is TGTGCCACGAAGGGCAGCTTGTATGGCTACACCTTC.

V gene TRBV19 combines with J gene TRBJ1-2; TRBD1 matches at 7 bases. V lost 5 bases to trimming and J lost 1 base; unmatched junction nucleotides: 10. The CDR3 spans 16 residues. CDR1 and CDR2 (germline): LNHDA, SQIVND (reference sequence). CDR3 nucleotide sequence: TGTGCCAGTAGTCTCATGACAGGGATAATTAACTATGGCTACACCTTC. It specifies CASSLMTGIINYGYTF.

V is TRBV18 and J is TRBJ1-5; a possible D gene is TRBD1 (5 bases). Germline assignment: CDR1 KGHSH and CDR2 LQKENI. The CDR3 runs 15 residues. The ends were cut back, 5 bases at V and 0 bases at J, with 11 bases in the middle. CDR3 bases: TGTGCCAGCTCAGAGGGGCTTTATAGCAATCAGCCCCAGCATTTT. The encoded protein is CASSEGLYSNQPQHF.

The gene calls are TRBV5-1 and TRBJ2-7, with 8 bases lining up with TRBD2. This CDR3 comprises 14 residues. Germline V CDR1 and CDR2: SGHRS, YFSETQ. V lost 4 bases and J lost 2; bases outside the gene matches: 5. CDR3 bases: TGCGCCAGCAGCGGCGGGAGGCTCACCTACGAGCAGTACTTC. Translated: CASSGGRLTYEQYF.

The chain is built from TRBV10-3 and TRBJ1-2, with D uncertain. The germline gives CDR1 ENHRY, CDR2 SYGVKD. The CDR3 runs to 13 residues. V lost 2 bases to trimming and J lost 3 bases, with 7 bases between them. The DNA of the CDR3 is TGTGCCATCAGTGAGCGGCGACACTATGGCTACACCTTC. This encodes CAISERRHYGYTF.